This passage covers 9 T cell receptor beta chains from one sample sequenced in a study of OX40 agonist ivuxolimab in advanced cancers. TCRdb's table, derived via immunoSEQ multiplex PCR, lists solely in-frame clones and lacks some. The sample lists fewer than 80,000 clones, 70% to 90% seen once, with 5% to 7% in the top ten. The sample in question was CD4+ or CD8+ T cells sorted from blood, obtained in a trial of the OX40 agonist ivuxolimab. The receptors were sampled from an adult with an advanced solid tumor such as melanoma, head and neck, liver or kidney cancer.

J is TRBJ2-1 and V is TRBV6-1; TRBD2 matches 9 bases. The CDR3 is 16 residues long. From germline, CDR1 is MNHNS and CDR2 SASEGT. The V segment lost 2 bases and the J segment 3 bases; nucleotides outside the gene matches: 5. The CDR3 loop is CASSENLAGYYNEQFF. As DNA, the CDR3 is TGTGCCAGCAGTGAAAACCTAGCGGGGTACTACAATGAGCAGTTCTTC.

The V call is TRBV5-4, the J call TRBJ1-1, with a tentative D call TRBD1 (5 bases). V lost 0 bases to trimming and J lost 5 bases, with 11 bases between them. Germline lookup yields CDR1 SGHNT and CDR2 YYREEE (reference sequence). The CDR3 runs to 14 residues. CDR3 sequence: CASSLDQGRTEAFF. The CDR3 DNA sequence: TGTGCCAGCAGCTTGGATCAGGGTAGGACTGAAGCTTTCTTT.

J is TRBJ2-7 and V is TRBV19, with 13 bases aligning to TRBD2. V was clipped by 4 bases and J by 3 bases; unmatched bases: 3. Germline CDR1 and CDR2: LNHDA and SQIVND (reference sequence). The CDR3 sequence is 15 residues long. CDR3 amino acids: CASSTGLAGIYEQYF. DNA of the CDR3: TGTGCCAGTAGTACGGGACTAGCGGGGATCTACGAGCAGTACTTC.

The chain combines TRBV5-6 with TRBJ2-5, with D tentatively TRBD1 or TRBD2 (6 bases each). Germline CDR1 SGHDT, CDR2 YYEEEE. The CDR3 runs to 13 residues. The V end lost 7 bases, the J end lost 7 bases, and 17 bases lay between the germline ends. The CDR3 DNA sequence: TGTGCCAGCCAGCCCGGGGGCTTAGGGACCCAGTACTTC. This translates into CASQPGGLGTQYF.

J is TRBJ2-3 and V is TRBV5-4; 11 nucleotides agree with TRBD2. Germline V lookup: CDR1 SGHNT, CDR2 YYREEE (reference sequence). V dropped 4 bases and J dropped 2; count of bases not matched to a gene: 6. CDR3 length: 16 amino acids. CDR3 coding DNA: TGTGCCAGCAGCCTTCGACTAGCGGGGATCACAGATACGCAGTATTTT. Its protein product is CASSLRLAGITDTQYF. Using reference TRBV5-4 and TRBJ2-3 for the parts outside the CDR3, the full variable domain is ETGVTQSPTHLIKTRGQQVTLRCSSQSGHNTVSWYQQALGQGPQFIFQYYREEENGRGNFPPRFSGLQFPNYSSELNVNALELDDSALYLCASSLRLAGITDTQYFGPGTRLTVL.

Points on this clone: Other DNA sequences in this sample translate to the same CDR3. V and J are TRBV4-1 and TRBJ2-3; 9 bases line up with TRBD2. The germline V gene encodes CDR1 MGHRA and CDR2 YSYEKL. With V trimmed by 7 bases and J by 0 bases, 5 bases remained unmatched. This CDR3 has 15 amino acids. The CDR3 nucleotides are TGCGCCAGCACCATAGCGGGGGCTAGCACAGATACGCAGTATTTT. Its translation: CASTIAGASTDTQYF.

The CDR3 reads CASSEGDRVTTGANVLTF. DNA of the CDR3: TGTGCCAGCAGTGAGGGGGACAGGGTTACGACTGGGGCCAACGTCCTGACTTTC. The chain uses TRBV6-4 and TRBJ2-6, with 9 bases that match TRBD1. V trimming: 3 bases; J trimming: 2 bases; junction bases outside the gene matches: 8. Germline assignment: CDR1 MRHNA and CDR2 SNTAGT. The CDR3 is 18 amino acids.

This sequence joins TRBV11-2 and TRBJ2-7, with 8 positions matching TRBD2. Trimming at V came to 3 bases and at J to 7 bases, leaving 5 bases not matched to a gene. This CDR3 has 13 amino acids. Per germline, CDR1 SGHAT and CDR2 FQNNGV. The CDR3 region is CASSFSGSEEQYF. The CDR3, as DNA: TGTGCCAGCAGCTTCAGCGGGAGTGAGGAGCAGTACTTC. The full variable domain, its missing parts supplied by reference TRBV11-2 and TRBJ2-7, is EAGVAQSPRYKIIEKRQSVAFWCNPISGHATLYWYQQILGQGPKLLIQFQNNGVVDDSQLPKDRFSAERLKGVDSTLKIQPAKLEDSAVYLCASSFSGSEEQYFGPGTRLTVT.

The rearrangement joins TRBV10-3 to TRBJ2-3; no clear D. The CDR3 sequence is 14 residues long. CDR1 and CDR2 (germline): ENHRY, SYGVKD. V lost 0 bases and J lost 3, with 7 bases in between. CDR3 bases: TGTGCCATCAGTGAGTCGATGGTTACAGATACGCAGTATTTT. Translating it yields CAISESMVTDTQYF.